The rows below give T cell receptor beta chains drawn from one sample of a study of blood T cell repertoires in COVID-19. This table comes from immunoSEQ multiplex PCR, and its TCRdb copy is limited to in-frame clones, with some not included. Here the sample spans about 230,000 clones, around 83% being singletons. The sequenced sample was peripheral blood. Source of these receptors: a woman in her forties who had recovered from COVID-19. The CDR3 runs from the conserved cysteine through the conserved F or W. The D gene is left open where the match is weak. Clone sizes are given selectively: once, few, many, or a class where the clone is expanded.

CAIQTDREWSYNSPLHF TGTGCCATCCAAACGGACAGGGAGTGGTCCTATAATTCACCCCTCCACTTT . TRBV10-3 17 TRBJ1-6 TRBD1
CASRGRLRGNTEAFF TGTGCCAGCAGGGGGAGACTCCGTGGGAACACTGAAGCTTTCTTT once TRBV7-8 15 TRBJ1-1 .
CASEREGSGELFF TGTGCCAGCGAGAGGGAGGGATCCGGGGAGCTGTTTTTT . TRBV6-5 13 TRBJ2-2 TRBD2
CASRGSGNIQYF TGTGCCAGTAGAGGATCGGGAAACATTCAGTACTTC . TRBV19 12 TRBJ2-4 .
CASSPLLAGGNAGQFF TGTGCCAGCAGTCCCCTTCTAGCGGGGGGGAATGCGGGCCAGTTCTTC . TRBV2 16 TRBJ2-1 TRBD2
CASRGQGVGSPLHF TGTGCCAGCAGAGGACAGGGGGTCGGTTCACCCCTCCACTTT . TRBV6-4 14 TRBJ1-6 TRBD1
CAISGSLGPYEQYF TGTGCCATCAGTGGATCCCTAGGCCCCTACGAGCAGTACTTC . TRBV10-3 14 TRBJ2-7 .
CATSRVRTGVEQFF TGTGCCACCAGCAGAGTTAGGACAGGGGTTGAGCAGTTCTTC . TRBV15 14 TRBJ2-1 TRBD1
CASSPGGFTTDTQYF TGTGCCAGCAGCCCGGGTGGGTTTACGACAGATACGCAGTATTTT few TRBV9 15 TRBJ2-3 .
CASSLLGTDIYNEQFF TGTGCCAGCAGCTTACTCGGGACAGATATTTACAATGAGCAGTTCTTC . TRBV5-5 16 TRBJ2-1 TRBD1
CASSPTTDPYNEQFF TGTGCCAGCAGCCCGACTACGGATCCCTACAATGAGCAGTTCTTC . TRBV7-2 15 TRBJ2-1 .
CATNENKLYNEQFF TGTGCCACCAATGAAAATAAGCTATACAATGAGCAGTTCTTC . TRBV15 14 TRBJ2-1 .
CASSPPGHEDTEAFF TGTGCCAGCAGCCCTCCGGGACACGAGGACACTGAAGCTTTCTTT few TRBV7-6 15 TRBJ1-1 .
CASSQQGSGYTF TGTGCCAGCAGCCAACAGGGGTCTGGCTACACCTTC . TRBV3-1/TRBV3-2 12 TRBJ1-2 .
CASSLVGQGNEQYF TGCGCCAGCAGCTTGGTAGGACAGGGGAACGAGCAGTACTTC . TRBV5-1 14 TRBJ2-7 TRBD1
CASSTGTSGYNEQFF TGTGCCAGCAGCACCGGGACTAGCGGATACAATGAGCAGTTCTTC . TRBV5-4 15 TRBJ2-1 TRBD2
CAISESQGEAFF TGTGCCATCAGTGAGTCTCAGGGTGAAGCTTTCTTT . TRBV10-3 12 TRBJ1-1 .
CASSYGGGYTF TGTGCCAGCAGTTACGGAGGTGGCTACACCTTC . TRBV6-5 11 TRBJ1-2 .
CASSLYEKIVLNTEAFF TGTGCCAGCAGTTTATATGAGAAAATAGTACTGAACACTGAAGCTTTCTTT . TRBV28 17 TRBJ1-1 .
CASSLAGNTGELFF TGCGCCAGCAGCTTGGCGGGGAACACCGGGGAGCTGTTTTTT . TRBV5-1 14 TRBJ2-2 .
CASSEQEGNTEAFF TGTGCCAGCAGTGAACAGGAAGGGAACACTGAAGCTTTCTTT . TRBV6-1 14 TRBJ1-1 .
CASKGDKEETQYF TGTGCCAGTAAGGGGGACAAGGAAGAGACCCAGTACTTC . TRBV19 13 TRBJ2-5 .
CATETRTGLVGTEAFF TGTGCCACCGAGACGAGGACAGGGTTAGTAGGAACTGAAGCTTTCTTT . TRBV13 16 TRBJ1-1 TRBD1
CSVVRAEMNTEAFF TGCAGCGTTGTGAGGGCAGAAATGAACACTGAAGCTTTCTTT . TRBV29-1 14 TRBJ1-1 .
CASIRNRGQDGYTF TGCGCCAGCATCAGGAACAGGGGGCAGGATGGCTACACCTTC many TRBV10-2 14 TRBJ1-2 TRBD1
CASSYGQGPYEQYF TGTGCCAGCAGTTATGGACAGGGGCCATACGAGCAGTACTTC . TRBV27 14 TRBJ2-7 TRBD1
CASSTGQGNTEAFF TGTGCCAGCAGCACTGGACAGGGGAACACTGAAGCTTTCTTT . TRBV5-4 14 TRBJ1-1 TRBD1
CASSDRDSVSYEQYF TGTGCCAGCAGTGACCGGGACAGCGTCTCCTACGAGCAGTACTTC . TRBV2 15 TRBJ2-7 TRBD1
CASSMGRTRREGDTQYF TGTGCCAGTAGTATGGGCCGGACTAGACGGGAGGGCGATACGCAGTATTTT . TRBV19 17 TRBJ2-3 TRBD2
CASSQGVRGRDSGYTF TGTGCCAGCAGCCAAGGAGTACGAGGGAGGGATAGTGGCTACACCTTC . TRBV3-1/TRBV3-2 16 TRBJ1-2 .
CAIRRENTEAFF TGTGCCATCAGACGGGAAAACACTGAAGCTTTCTTT . TRBV10-3 12 TRBJ1-1 .
CAWTGGYGYTF TGTGCCTGGACGGGGGGGTATGGCTACACCTTC . TRBV30 11 TRBJ1-2 .
CASSGYYTDTQYF TGTGCCAGTTCCGGGTATTACACAGATACGCAGTATTTT . TRBV19 13 TRBJ2-3 .
CASSAGLLYEQYF TGTGCCAGCAGCGCGGGACTACTCTACGAGCAGTACTTC . TRBV11-2 13 TRBJ2-7 TRBD2
CASSRRDRTANYGYTF TGTGCCAGCAGCCGCCGGGACAGAACCGCTAACTATGGCTACACCTTC . TRBV5-8 16 TRBJ1-2 TRBD1
CASSSNEETQYF TGTGCCAGCAGCTCCAATGAAGAGACCCAGTACTTC . TRBV6-2/TRBV6-3 12 TRBJ2-5 .
CASSEEGGSTDTQYF TGTGCCAGCAGTGAGGAGGGCGGTAGCACAGATACGCAGTATTTT once TRBV6-4 15 TRBJ2-3 .
CASSADRGLRNQPQHF TGTGCCAGCAGCGCCGACAGGGGGCTGAGAAATCAGCCCCAGCATTTT . TRBV7-2 16 TRBJ1-5 TRBD1
CASSGMNTEAFF TGCGCCAGCTCCGGGATGAACACTGAAGCTTTCTTT once TRBV10-2 12 TRBJ1-1 .
CASSAGINQPQHF TGTGCCAGCAGCGCGGGAATCAATCAGCCCCAGCATTTT few TRBV6-5 13 TRBJ1-5 .
CASSLVGQETQYF TGTGCCAGCAGCTTAGTGGGACAGGAGACCCAGTACTTC . TRBV7-6 13 TRBJ2-5 TRBD1
CAWSERYEQYF TGTGCCTGGAGTGAGAGATACGAGCAGTACTTC once TRBV30 11 TRBJ2-7 .
CASSVDRNTEAFF TGTGCCAGCAGCGTTGACAGGAACACTGAAGCTTTCTTT few TRBV9 13 TRBJ1-1 .
CASSLDRGDPYEQYF TGTGCCAGCAGCTTGGACAGGGGGGATCCCTACGAGCAGTACTTC many TRBV5-5 15 TRBJ2-7 TRBD1
CASSLNRGEEQYF TGTGCCAGCAGCTTGAACCGGGGGGAAGAGCAGTACTTC . TRBV5-5 13 TRBJ2-7 TRBD2
CASLGLYDTYEQYF TGTGCCAGCCTGGGACTATATGATACCTACGAGCAGTACTTC few TRBV28 14 TRBJ2-7 TRBD2
CASSLAGVVGYGYTF TGTGCCAGCAGCTTAGCCGGGGTTGTTGGCTATGGCTACACCTTC . TRBV5-5 15 TRBJ1-2 .
CSVETQTGENGYTF TGCAGCGTTGAAACTCAGACAGGGGAAAATGGCTACACCTTC once TRBV29-1 14 TRBJ1-2 TRBD1
CASSLEEGAGYNYGYTF TGTGCCAGCAGCTTGGAGGAGGGGGCAGGCTATAACTATGGCTACACCTTC . TRBV5-6 17 TRBJ1-2 TRBD1
CASSTGTGGNSPLHF TGTGCCAGCAGTACCGGGACAGGAGGAAATTCACCCCTCCACTTT . TRBV6-5 15 TRBJ1-6 TRBD1
CASISRLADNIQYF TGTGCCAGCATTTCGAGACTAGCGGATAACATTCAGTACTTC . TRBV2 14 TRBJ2-4 TRBD2
CASIDHLLAGNYEQYF TGTGCCAGCATCGACCACCTACTAGCGGGGAACTACGAGCAGTACTTC . TRBV2 16 TRBJ2-7 TRBD2
CSARDSYEQYF TGCAGTGCTAGAGATAGCTACGAGCAGTACTTC . TRBV20-1 11 TRBJ2-7 .
CASSYAAGDRETQYF TGTGCCAGCAGTTACGCGGCGGGGGATCGGGAGACCCAGTACTTC . TRBV6-6 15 TRBJ2-5 TRBD2
CASSPPGQINEKLFF TGTGCCAGCTCGCCTCCGGGACAAATTAATGAAAAACTGTTTTTT . TRBV18 15 TRBJ1-4 .
CASSPQGNYGYTF TGTGCCAGCAGTCCTCAGGGAAACTATGGCTACACCTTC . TRBV6-5 13 TRBJ1-2 .
CASSQDPTSSYNSPLHF TGTGCCAGCAGCCAAGATCCAACTAGCTCCTATAATTCACCCCTCCACTTT . TRBV4-2 17 TRBJ1-6 .
CATSRDRVAGLGNEQFF TGTGCCACCAGCAGAGATAGGGTAGCGGGGCTTGGCAATGAGCAGTTCTTC . TRBV15 17 TRBJ2-1 TRBD2
CSVGSGFGTEAFF TGCAGCGTTGGATCGGGATTCGGCACTGAAGCTTTCTTT . TRBV29-1 13 TRBJ1-1 .